The text below deals with one TCR beta chain. Distinct nucleotide sequences in the sample also encode this CDR3. Produced via immunoSEQ multiplex PCR; TCRdb's table is partial and in-frame only. The table lists around 280,000 clones, around 86% of them singletons. Germline CDR1 MNHEY, CDR2 SVGEGT. This CDR3 comprises 14 residues. V was shortened by 0 bases and J by 6 bases, with 9 bases between the two germline ends. This record comes from a study of blood T cell repertoires in COVID-19. The V and J genes are TRBV6-2 or TRBV6-3 and TRBJ1-5; no firm D call. This TCR came from a man between 65 and 85 years old with acute or convalescent COVID-19. The sequenced sample consisted of peripheral blood. The CDR3 nucleotides are TGTGCCAGCAGTTACTCGACGGGAGCTCAGCCCCAGCATTTT. It codes for CASSYSTGAQPQHF.